This T cell receptor beta chain appears in the sequencing data of a study of CD8 T cells in ankylosing spondylitis. General observations from the study: Relatively scarce in peripheral blood, disease-linked clones were CD8+. Reports of some motif variants in reactive arthritis synovial fluid and blood predate this one. Seemingly distinctive of ankylosing spondylitis blood was a TCR beta motif formed by eight highly homologous variants.

Details on this clonotype: Its antigen is still unknown.

Library preparation for TCR beta used quantitative 5'-RACE with molecular barcodes. TCRdb analysed the 5' RACE reads with MiXCR anew, one entry per CDR3 protein. The sample has around 340,000 distinct CDR3 sequences, around 15% seen once. V lost 6 bases, J lost 5 bases, and 17 bases lay in between. This CDR3 has 14 residues. Germline CDR1 is MNHEY and CDR2 is SMNVEV (reference sequence). The chain is built from TRBV27 and TRBJ2-7; D might be TRBD1 (5 bases). Sequenced material: blood, either unsorted or a sorted T cell fraction (not recorded which). The TCR sequence derives from a male donor with ankylosing spondylitis or in good health (not recorded which). The CDR3 loop reads CASSRGGAYDEQYF. Here the CDR3 DNA reads TGTGCCAGCAGCCGTGGTGGGGCCTACGACGAGCAGTACTTC.